Only a few counts were recorded for the clone carrying this T cell receptor (beta chain). Its antigen remains unidentified. This PCR relied on a set of 60 Vbeta primers and 13 Jbeta primers. Assay used: immunoSEQ multiplex PCR; TCRdb lists only in-frame clones, some missing. The sample shows under 200,000 clones, about 82% of them seen only once. The data stem from a study of cytomegalovirus exposure and HLA in healthy donors. Overall study results and limits: With DRB1 most and HLA-C fewest, TCR association rates differed between HLA loci in a later analysis. For most subjects, TCR beta sequences were reported to predict HLA-A and HLA-B alleles with accuracy. According to a later analysis, most TCR beta chains associated with CMV appeared HLA-restricted. Follow-up analysis later connected one missense variant in DCLRE1C with trimming of TCR beta V- and J-genes.

V shed 6 bases, J shed 3 bases, and the junction held 9 bases outside the gene matches. In germline, CDR1 is MDHEN, CDR2 SYDVKM. This CDR3 region has 15 residues. This sequence joins TRBV28 and TRBJ2-7; 9 nucleotides line up with TRBD2. Sequenced sample: PBMCs. This sequence originates from a woman younger than 30 in good health and CMV-seronegative. The CDR3 loop is CASRPSGRSFYEQYF. For the CDR3, the DNA is TGTGCCAGCAGACCGAGCGGGAGGTCCTTCTACGAGCAGTACTTC.